This TCR beta chain came from a study of identifying expanded T cells in peripheral blood. Study-wide points: Variance in clone template counts between roughly 2-week samples significantly increased with total template count across all healthy donors.

Collection occurred without any documented infections or immune events in donors. Turning to this clone: The antigen is not known.

Produced via immunoSEQ multiplex PCR; TCRdb's table is partial and in-frame only. This table has roughly 100,000 clones, around 88% appearing once. Trimming removed 5 bases from V and 6 bases from J; junction bases left unmatched: 4. The CDR3 extends over 14 amino acids. Germline V gives CDR1 SGHTA, CDR2 FQGNSA. The receptor's source is a person aged 18-69 years in good health. The chain recombines TRBV7-2 with TRBJ2-1; TRBD2 matches 10 bases. What was sequenced was blood. The CDR3 nucleotides are TGTGCCAGCAGCCGGACTAGCGGCCTCAATGAGCAGTTCTTC. Translated: CASSRTSGLNEQFF.